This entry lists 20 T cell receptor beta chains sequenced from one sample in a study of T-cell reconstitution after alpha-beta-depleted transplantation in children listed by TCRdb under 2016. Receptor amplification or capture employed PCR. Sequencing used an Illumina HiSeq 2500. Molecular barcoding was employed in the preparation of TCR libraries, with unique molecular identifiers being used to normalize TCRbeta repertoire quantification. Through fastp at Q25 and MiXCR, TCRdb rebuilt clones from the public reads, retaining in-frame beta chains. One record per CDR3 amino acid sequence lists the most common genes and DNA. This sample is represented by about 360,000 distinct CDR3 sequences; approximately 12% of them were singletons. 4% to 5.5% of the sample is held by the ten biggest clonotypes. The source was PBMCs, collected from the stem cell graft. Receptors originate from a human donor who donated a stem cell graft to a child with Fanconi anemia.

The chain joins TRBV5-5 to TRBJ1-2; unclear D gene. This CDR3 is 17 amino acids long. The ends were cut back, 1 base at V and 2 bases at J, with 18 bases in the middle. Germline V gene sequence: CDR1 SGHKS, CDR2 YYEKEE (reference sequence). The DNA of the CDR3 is TGTGCCAGCAGCTTGCCCTCGGGGTACAGAACGAACTATGGCTACACCTTC. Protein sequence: CASSLPSGYRTNYGYTF.

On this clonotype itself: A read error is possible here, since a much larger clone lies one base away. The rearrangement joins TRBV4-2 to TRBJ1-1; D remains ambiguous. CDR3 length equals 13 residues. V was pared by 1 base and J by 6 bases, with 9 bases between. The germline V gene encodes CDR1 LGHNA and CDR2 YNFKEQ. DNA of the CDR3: TGTGCCAGCAGCCAAGCTCTGGACTCTGAAGCTTTCTTT. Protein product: CASSQALDSEAFF.

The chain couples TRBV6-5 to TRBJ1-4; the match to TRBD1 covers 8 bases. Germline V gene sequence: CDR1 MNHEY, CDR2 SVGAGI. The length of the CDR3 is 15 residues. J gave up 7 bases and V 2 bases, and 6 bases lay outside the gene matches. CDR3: CASSYVDRAGEKLFF. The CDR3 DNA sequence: TGTGCCAGCAGTTACGTGGACAGGGCCGGTGAAAAACTGTTTTTT.

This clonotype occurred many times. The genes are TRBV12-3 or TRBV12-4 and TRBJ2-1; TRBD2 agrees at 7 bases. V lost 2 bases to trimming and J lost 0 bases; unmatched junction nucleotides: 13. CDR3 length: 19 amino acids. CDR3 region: CASSLKGLAAFSSYNEQFF. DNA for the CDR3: TGTGCCAGCAGTTTAAAGGGGCTAGCGGCCTTTAGCTCCTACAATGAGCAGTTCTTC.

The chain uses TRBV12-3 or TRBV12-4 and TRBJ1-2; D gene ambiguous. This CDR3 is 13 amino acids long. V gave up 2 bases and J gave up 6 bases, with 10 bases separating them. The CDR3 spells CASSLRVRDGYTF. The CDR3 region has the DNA TGTGCCAGCAGTTTAAGGGTGCGGGATGGCTACACCTTC.

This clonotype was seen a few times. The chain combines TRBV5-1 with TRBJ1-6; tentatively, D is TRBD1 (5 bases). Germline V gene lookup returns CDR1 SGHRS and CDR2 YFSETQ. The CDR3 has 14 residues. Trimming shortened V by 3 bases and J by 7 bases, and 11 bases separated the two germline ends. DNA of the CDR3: TGCGCCAGCAGCTCAGAGTGGGGGAATTCACCCCTCCACTTT. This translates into CASSSEWGNSPLHF.

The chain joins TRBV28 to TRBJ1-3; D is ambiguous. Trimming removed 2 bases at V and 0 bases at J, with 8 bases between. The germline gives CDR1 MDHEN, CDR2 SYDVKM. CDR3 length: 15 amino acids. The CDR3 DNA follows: TGTGCCAGCAGTTTAACAGCCTTCTCTGGAAACACCATATATTTT. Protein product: CASSLTAFSGNTIYF.

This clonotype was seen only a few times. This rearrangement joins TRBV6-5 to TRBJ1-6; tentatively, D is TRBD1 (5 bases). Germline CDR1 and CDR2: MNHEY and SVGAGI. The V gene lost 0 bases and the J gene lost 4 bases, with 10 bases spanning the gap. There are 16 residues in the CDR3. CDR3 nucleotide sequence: TGTGCCAGCAGTTACTCTGGGGCAACGTATAATTCACCCCTCCACTTT. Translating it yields CASSYSGATYNSPLHF.

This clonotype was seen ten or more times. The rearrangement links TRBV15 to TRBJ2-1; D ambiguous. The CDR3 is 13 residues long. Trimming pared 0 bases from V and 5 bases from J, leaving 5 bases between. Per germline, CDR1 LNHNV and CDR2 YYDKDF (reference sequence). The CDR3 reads CATSRDPDNEQFF. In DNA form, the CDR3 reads TGTGCCACCAGCAGAGACCCAGACAATGAGCAGTTCTTC. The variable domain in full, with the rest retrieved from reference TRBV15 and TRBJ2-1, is DAMVIQNPRYQVTQFGKPVTLSCSQTLNHNVMYWYQQKSSQAPKLLFHYYDKDFNNEADTPDNFQSRRPNTSFCFLDIRSPGLGDTAMYLCATSRDPDNEQFFGPGTRLTVL.

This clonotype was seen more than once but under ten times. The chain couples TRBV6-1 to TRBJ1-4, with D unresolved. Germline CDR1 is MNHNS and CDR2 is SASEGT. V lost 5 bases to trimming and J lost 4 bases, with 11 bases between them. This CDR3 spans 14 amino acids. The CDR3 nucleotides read TGTGCCAGCAGTAAGAGGCCCTTTAATGAAAAACTGTTTTTT. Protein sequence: CASSKRPFNEKLFF.

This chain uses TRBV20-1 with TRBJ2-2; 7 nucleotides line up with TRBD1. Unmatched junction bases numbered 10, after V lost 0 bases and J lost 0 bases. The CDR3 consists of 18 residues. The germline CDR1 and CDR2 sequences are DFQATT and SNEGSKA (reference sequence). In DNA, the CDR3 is TGCAGTGCTAGAGATGTGAACAGGGGCCGTACGAACACCGGGGAGCTGTTTTTT. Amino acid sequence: CSARDVNRGRTNTGELFF.

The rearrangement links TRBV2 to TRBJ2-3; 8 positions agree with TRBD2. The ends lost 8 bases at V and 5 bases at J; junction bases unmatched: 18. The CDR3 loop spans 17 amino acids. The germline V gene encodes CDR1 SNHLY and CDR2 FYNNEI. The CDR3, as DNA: TGTGCCAGCTCCACCAGGCGGGGGGACTCCAGTCTAGATACGCAGTATTTT. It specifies CASSTRRGDSSLDTQYF.

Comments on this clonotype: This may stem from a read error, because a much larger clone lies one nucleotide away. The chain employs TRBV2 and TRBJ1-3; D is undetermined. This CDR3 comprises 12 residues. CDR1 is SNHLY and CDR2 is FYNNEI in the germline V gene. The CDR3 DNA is TGTACCAGCAGCAGAACTGGAAACACCATATATTTT. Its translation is CTSSRTGNTIYF.

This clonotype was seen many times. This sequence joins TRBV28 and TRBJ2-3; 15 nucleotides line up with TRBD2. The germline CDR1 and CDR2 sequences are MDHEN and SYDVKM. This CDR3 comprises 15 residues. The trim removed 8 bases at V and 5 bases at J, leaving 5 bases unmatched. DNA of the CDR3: TGTGCCAGCGGACTAGCGGGGGGGCGGAGAGATACGCAGTATTTT. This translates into CASGLAGGRRDTQYF.

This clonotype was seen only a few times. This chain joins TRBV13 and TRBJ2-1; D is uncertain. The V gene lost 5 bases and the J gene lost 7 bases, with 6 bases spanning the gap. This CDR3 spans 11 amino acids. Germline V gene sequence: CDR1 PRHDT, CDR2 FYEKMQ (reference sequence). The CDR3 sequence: CASSAGNEQFF. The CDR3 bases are TGTGCCAGCAGCGCAGGAAATGAGCAGTTCTTC.

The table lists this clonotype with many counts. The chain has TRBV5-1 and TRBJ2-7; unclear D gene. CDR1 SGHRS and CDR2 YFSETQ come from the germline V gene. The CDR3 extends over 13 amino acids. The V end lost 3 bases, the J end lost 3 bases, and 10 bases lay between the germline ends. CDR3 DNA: TGCGCCAGCAGCTGGAACAGTATCTACGAGCAGTACTTC. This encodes CASSWNSIYEQYF.

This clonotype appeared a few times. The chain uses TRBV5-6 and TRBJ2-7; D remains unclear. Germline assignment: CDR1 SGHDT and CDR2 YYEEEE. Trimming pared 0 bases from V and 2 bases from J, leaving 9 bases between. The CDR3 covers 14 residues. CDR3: CASSLGLDAYEQYF. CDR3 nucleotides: TGTGCCAGCAGCTTGGGGCTAGATGCCTACGAGCAGTACTTC.

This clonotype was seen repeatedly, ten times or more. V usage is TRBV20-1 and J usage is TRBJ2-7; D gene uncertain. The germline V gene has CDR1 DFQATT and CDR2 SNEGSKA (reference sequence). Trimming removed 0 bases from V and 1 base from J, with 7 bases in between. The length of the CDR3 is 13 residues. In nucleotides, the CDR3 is TGCAGTGCTAGAGAGGTGGTTTCCTACGAGCAGTACGTC. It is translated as CSAREVVSYEQYV.

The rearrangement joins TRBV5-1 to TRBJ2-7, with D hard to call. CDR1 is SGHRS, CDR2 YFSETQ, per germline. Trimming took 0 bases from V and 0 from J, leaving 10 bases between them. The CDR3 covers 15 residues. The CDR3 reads CASSLGVGSSYEQYF. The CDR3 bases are TGCGCCAGCAGCTTGGGGGTCGGTAGCTCCTACGAGCAGTACTTC. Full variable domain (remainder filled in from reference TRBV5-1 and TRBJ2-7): KAGVTQTPRYLIKTRGQQVTLSCSPISGHRSVSWYQQTPGQGLQFLFEYFSETQRNKGNFPGRFSGRQFSNSRSEMNVSTLELGDSALYLCASSLGVGSSYEQYFGPGTRLTVT.

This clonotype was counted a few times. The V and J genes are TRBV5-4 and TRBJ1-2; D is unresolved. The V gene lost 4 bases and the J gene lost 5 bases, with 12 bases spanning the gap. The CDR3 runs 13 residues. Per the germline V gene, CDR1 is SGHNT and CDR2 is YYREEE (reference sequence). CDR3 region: CASSTGRPYGYTF. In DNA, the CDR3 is TGTGCCAGCAGCACCGGACGCCCTTATGGCTACACCTTC.